This T cell receptor beta chain was found in a study of blood T cell repertoires in COVID-19. This clone was counted a few times. The CDR3 contains 14 residues. CDR1 and CDR2 (germline): KGHDR, SFDVKD. V was shortened by 2 bases and J by 4 bases, with 8 bases between the two germline ends. In the authors' workflow: By means of reference gene primer amplification, nucleated cell counts were estimated. This table comes from immunoSEQ multiplex PCR, and its TCRdb copy is limited to in-frame clones, with some not included. The DNA gave D and trimming, while V, J and clone size come from that table. The sample carries 240,000 or so clones, approximately 85% recorded once.

The material sequenced was peripheral blood. The chain links TRBV24-1 to TRBJ2-1; no reliable D call. The TCR was taken from a woman in her fifties or sixties with active or convalescent COVID-19. CDR3 nucleotides: TGTGCCACCAGTGATTCTCACAGTTACAATGAGCAGTTCTTC. This codes for CATSDSHSYNEQFF.